The 22 T cell receptor beta chains given below trace back to one sample, sequenced in a study of Tregs in tolerant kidney transplant recipients. Related graft donors supplied nonmyeloablative bone marrow transplants, and mixed chimerism was transient. Profiled with immunoSEQ multiplex PCR; TCRdb holds only in-frame clones, not every one. The data show around 33,000 clones, and the top ten clones hold 1.8%. The sample in question was CD4+ T cells from blood (PBMCs), obtained 24 months after the transplant. The receptors were sampled from a human patient who received a combined kidney and bone marrow transplant. Some of these T cells may belong to the graft donor.

With respect to this clone: The read ends 3 residues before the CDR3 terminus; that terminus is restored from the germline J gene. V gene TRBV19 combines with J gene TRBJ1-5, with 12 positions matching TRBD1. Germline CDR1 LNHDA, CDR2 SQIVND (reference sequence). V lost 5 bases, J lost 7 bases, and 3 bases stayed unmatched. This CDR3 is built from 14 residues. Here the CDR3 reads CASSQGTGGQPQHF. The sequenced CDR3 bases are TGTGCCAGTAGTCAGGGGACAGGGGGCCAGCCC.

Comments on this clone: The read gets to within 3 residues of the CDR3 end, and the germline J gene fills in the rest. The rearrangement joins TRBV7-3 to TRBJ2-5; D is uncertain. This CDR3 region has 13 residues. Germline V CDR1 and CDR2: SGHTA, FQGTGA. The V end lost 6 bases, the J end lost 2 bases, and 10 bases lay between the germline ends. CDR3 loop: CASSARLQETQYF. CDR3 DNA (partial): TGTGCCAGCAGTGCAAGACTGCAAGAGACC.

On this clone itself: The CDR3 end falls 3 residues outside the read, so it is completed with the germline J gene. The J gene is TRBJ1-1, the V gene TRBV7-6; TRBD1 matches at 10 bases. The germline CDR1 and CDR2 sequences are SGHVS and FNYEAQ. The CDR3 consists of 15 residues. The V and J ends lost 5 bases and 4 bases, in that order; junction bases with no gene match: 7. Incomplete CDR3 DNA: TGTGCCAGCAGCCAAGAGGACAGGGGGACCACTGAA. This codes for CASSQEDRGTTE. The entire CDR3 sequence reads CASSQEDRGTTEAFF. The full variable domain, its missing parts supplied by reference TRBV7-6 and TRBJ1-1, is GAGVSQSPRYKVTKRGQDVALRCDPISGHVSLYWYRQALGQGPEFLTYFNYEAQQDKSGLPNDRFSAERPEGSISTLTIQRTEQRDSAMYRCASSQEDRGTTEAFFGQGTRLTVV.

With respect to this clone: The read ends 3 residues before the CDR3 terminus; that terminus is restored from the germline J gene. The chain employs TRBV19 and TRBJ2-1; 9 bases are shared with TRBD2. With 10 bases clipped from V and 8 bases from J, the junction kept 12 bases outside the gene matches. Germline V gene lookup returns CDR1 LNHDA and CDR2 SQIVND (reference sequence). The CDR3 has 14 amino acids. This chain's CDR3 is CATGRASGKDEQFF. The part of the CDR3 DNA that was read is TGTGCCACTGGACGGGCTAGCGGGAAGGATGAG.

In the case of this clone: The read comes to an end 3 residues before the CDR3 does, leaving the germline J gene to fill in the end. The genes are TRBV20-1 and TRBJ2-1; 13 bases fit TRBD2. The CDR3 sequence is 16 residues long. Germline V gene data show CDR1 as DFQATT and CDR2 as SNEGSKA (reference sequence). V trimming: 1 base; J trimming: 9 bases; junction bases outside the gene matches: 9. The sequenced part of the CDR3 DNA is TGCAGTGCTAGAGCGGGCGGGACTAGCGGGATGGGTGAG. It yields the protein CSARAGGTSGMGE. The full CDR3 protein is CSARAGGTSGMGEQFF.

As to this clone: The read ends 3 residues shy of where the CDR3 ends; the end is completed using the germline J gene. The chain has TRBV20-1 and TRBJ1-2; possible D gene TRBD1, 5 bases. Germline V lookup: CDR1 DFQATT, CDR2 SNEGSKA (reference sequence). The CDR3 loop spans 14 amino acids. Trimming removed 4 bases from V and 4 bases from J, with 16 bases in between. The CDR3 loop reads CSAITSTDSYGYTF. The DNA read from the CDR3 is TGCAGTGCTATAACCTCGACAGACAGCTATGGC.

Concerning this clone: The CDR3 extends 3 residues past the end of the read, so its final part is completed from the germline J gene. The chain couples TRBV28 to TRBJ2-7; TRBD2 is a possible D gene (5 bases). The germline V and J ends were trimmed by 6 bases and 1 base, with 13 bases remaining between them. CDR1 and CDR2 from the germline V gene are MDHEN and SYDVKM. This CDR3 comprises 14 residues. The sequenced part of the CDR3 DNA is TGTGCCAGCAGAACCGGCGCGGGTTCCTACGAG. It specifies CASRTGAGSYE. The complete CDR3 protein is CASRTGAGSYEQYF.

On this clone itself: The DNA ends 3 residues before the CDR3 does, and the rest of the CDR3 is filled in from the germline J gene. This chain joins TRBV7-3 and TRBJ2-6, with D unresolved. V gave up 0 bases and J gave up 1 base, with 16 bases separating them. Looked up from germline, CDR1 is SGHTA and CDR2 is FQGTGA. This CDR3 spans 19 amino acids. Partial CDR3 DNA: TGTGCCAGCAGCTTAACCCCGGCAGGCTCGCTGTCTGGGGCCAACGTC. This encodes CASSLTPAGSLSGANV. In full, the CDR3 is CASSLTPAGSLSGANVLTF.

As to this clone: From the germline J gene comes the end of the CDR3, since the read stops 3 residues before it. The chain uses TRBV20-1 and TRBJ2-1; 11 nucleotides line up with TRBD2. Trimming at V came to 3 bases and at J to 7 bases, leaving 11 bases not matched to a gene. CDR3 length equals 16 residues. The germline CDR1 and CDR2 sequences are DFQATT and SNEGSKA (reference sequence). The CDR3 here is CSARAAGTSGGNEQFF. Incomplete CDR3 DNA: TGCAGTGCTAGGGCTGCCGGGACTAGCGGTGGTAATGAG.

For this clone: Coverage ceases 3 residues before the CDR3 finishes, and the germline J gene fills in the end. This sequence joins TRBV20-1 and TRBJ2-7; 7 bases map to TRBD2. V gave up 6 bases and J gave up 2 bases; unmatched junction bases: 7. Per the germline V gene, CDR1 is DFQATT and CDR2 is SNEGSKA (reference sequence). The CDR3 totals 13 residues. CDR3 in amino acids: CSAEGLMTYEQYF. The CDR3 bases that were read are TGCAGTGCCGAGGGACTAATGACCTACGAG.

Concerning this clone: The read comes to an end 3 residues before the CDR3 does, leaving the germline J gene to fill in the end. The chain uses TRBV11-2 and TRBJ2-7; no reliable D call. CDR3 length equals 11 residues. CDR1 SGHAT and CDR2 FQNNGV come from the germline V gene. V dropped 2 bases and J dropped 3 bases, with 2 bases sitting between them. The CDR3 bases that were read are TGTGCCAGCAGCTTATACTACGAG. This codes for CASSLYYE. In full, the CDR3 is CASSLYYEQYF.

On this clone: Sequencing ends 3 residues short of the CDR3 end; the germline J gene provides the rest. The chain recombines TRBV20-1 with TRBJ2-3, with 13 bases matching TRBD2. Trimming removed 0 bases from V and 8 bases from J; junction bases left unmatched: 5. Germline V CDR1 and CDR2: DFQATT, SNEGSKA (reference sequence). The CDR3 has 15 amino acids. The CDR3 bases that were read are TGCAGTGCTAGAGAACCGGGACTAGCGGGAACTACG. The encoded protein is CSAREPGLAGTT. The CDR3 reads in full as CSAREPGLAGTTQYF.

Worth noting for this clone: Read coverage stops 3 residues before the CDR3 terminus; the germline J gene supplies the remainder. The V call is TRBV23-1, the J call TRBJ1-6, with D possibly matching TRBD1 (5 bases). TRBV23-1 is sorted into the ORF group, with uncertain function. The CDR3 loop spans 16 amino acids. The germline V and J ends were trimmed by 1 base and 7 bases, with 14 bases remaining between them. The CDR3 sequence: CASSQWETEKNSPLHF. Incomplete CDR3 DNA: TGCGCCAGCAGTCAATGGGAGACAGAAAAGAATTCACCC.

On this clone itself: Read coverage stops 3 residues before the CDR3 terminus; the germline J gene supplies the remainder. This chain uses TRBV20-1 with TRBJ2-1; 8 bases are shared with TRBD1. V gave up 5 bases and J gave up 2 bases; unmatched junction bases: 8. The CDR3 runs 15 residues. Germline V gene lookup returns CDR1 DFQATT and CDR2 SNEGSKA (reference sequence). CDR3: CSAHTDRGPYNEQFF. The DNA read from the CDR3 is TGCAGTGCTCACACTGACAGGGGCCCCTACAATGAG.

Details on this clone: The read terminates 3 residues ahead of where the CDR3 ends, so the germline J gene completes it. This chain uses TRBV13 with TRBJ1-3; perhaps TRBD1 as D (5 bases). CDR3 length equals 15 residues. CDR1 is PRHDT and CDR2 is FYEKMQ in the germline V gene (reference sequence). The V and J ends lost 0 bases and 0 bases respectively, with 6 bases between them. The sequenced CDR3 bases are TGTGCCAGCAGCTTAGGTGGGGCCTCTGGAAACACC. Translated, it gives CASSLGGASGNT. The entire CDR3 sequence reads CASSLGGASGNTIYF.

In regard to this clone: The CDR3 end lies 3 residues beyond the end of the read and is filled in from the germline J gene. V gene TRBV2 combines with J gene TRBJ2-3; 10 nucleotides align to TRBD2. V lost 6 bases, J lost 6 bases, and 9 bases stayed unmatched. Germline V lookup: CDR1 SNHLY, CDR2 FYNNEI. The CDR3 contains 15 residues. The CDR3 is CASSAGTSVGDTQYF. CDR3 DNA, as far as it was read: TGTGCCAGCAGCGCAGGGACTAGCGTTGGGGATACG.

With respect to this clone: The CDR3 end is not reached by the read, which stops 3 residues before it; the germline J gene fills it in. V is TRBV2 and J is TRBJ2-3, with TRBD2 as a possible D gene (6 bases). Germline-derived CDR1 and CDR2 are SNHLY and FYNNEI. The V end lost 5 bases, the J end lost 2 bases, and 14 bases lay between the germline ends. The CDR3 covers 15 residues. The DNA read from the CDR3 is TGTGCCAGCAGTCGGGGCAGCGGGCCCACAGATACG. This encodes CASSRGSGPTDT. The whole CDR3 sequence is CASSRGSGPTDTQYF.

As concerns this clone: The read terminates 3 residues before the CDR3 end, so the remaining end is supplied by the germline J gene. This chain links TRBV29-1 with TRBJ2-1, with TRBD2 identical over 10 bases. The J segment lost 1 base and the V segment lost 7 bases, leaving 10 bases of the junction unmatched. This CDR3 is 16 amino acids long. Looked up from germline, CDR1 is SQVTM and CDR2 is ANQGSEA. Incomplete CDR3 DNA: TGCAGCGCCGAGGGTCTAGCGGGAGAGTCCTACAATGAG. It specifies CSAEGLAGESYNE. Given in full, the CDR3 is CSAEGLAGESYNEQFF.

With respect to this clone: The read ends 3 residues shy of where the CDR3 ends; the end is completed using the germline J gene. The chain couples TRBV7-9 to TRBJ2-1; D call uncertain. Trimming removed 1 base from V and 7 bases from J, with 8 bases in between. This CDR3 is 13 amino acids long. Germline V CDR1 and CDR2: SEHNR, FQNEAQ (reference sequence). The covered CDR3 bases are TGTGCCAGCAGCTTAGTGATTCGGAATGAG. It specifies CASSLVIRNE. The complete CDR3 sequence is CASSLVIRNEQFF.

Comments on this clone: Read sequence stops 3 residues before the CDR3 end, and the germline J gene provides the missing end. The V call is TRBV7-7, the J call TRBJ2-6, with D unclear. CDR1 is SSHAT, CDR2 FNYEAQ, per germline (reference sequence). V lost 5 bases, J lost 0 bases, and 17 bases lay in between. CDR3 length: 18 residues. The CDR3 loop is CASSPGAGASSGANVLTF. The covered CDR3 bases are TGTGCCAGCAGCCCCGGTGCAGGCGCCTCCTCTGGGGCCAACGTC.

Points on this clone: The read comes to an end 3 residues before the CDR3 does, leaving the germline J gene to fill in the end. The chain carries TRBV18 and TRBJ2-4, with 7 nucleotides matching TRBD1. The CDR3 loop spans 16 amino acids. Germline loops: CDR1 KGHSH, CDR2 LQKENI. V shed 3 bases, J shed 0 bases, and the junction held 5 bases outside the gene matches. CDR3 in amino acids: CASSPSTGLAKNIQYF. The sequenced part of the CDR3 DNA is TGTGCCAGCTCACCTTCGACAGGGCTAGCCAAAAACATT.

Concerning this clone itself: The DNA ends 3 residues before the CDR3 does, and the rest of the CDR3 is filled in from the germline J gene. V gene TRBV19 combines with J gene TRBJ2-1, with D possibly TRBD1 on 5 matching bases. This CDR3 contains 11 residues. CDR1 is LNHDA, CDR2 SQIVND, per germline (reference sequence). V lost 10 bases and J 8 bases, leaving 12 bases between the germline ends. The sequenced part of the CDR3 DNA is TGTGCCACCCAAGGGGTCGATGAG. The encoded protein is CATQGVDE. The whole CDR3 sequence reads CATQGVDEQFF. The full variable domain, in which reference TRBV19 and TRBJ2-1 provide the parts outside the CDR3, is DGGITQSPKYLFRKEGQNVTLSCEQNLNHDAMYWYRQDPGQGLRLIYYSQIVNDFQKGDIAEGYSVSREKKESFPLTVTSAQKNPTAFYLCATQGVDEQFFGPGTRLTVL.